Described below is a single T cell receptor beta chain sequence and its context. It has no known antigen specificity. It has no much larger one-base neighbor in the sample; base qualities were not kept. TCRbeta CDR3 regions were amplified from genomic DNA by means of the immunoSEQ Assay, a bias-controlled multiplex PCR. As for how the authors treated the data: Nucleated cell counts per sample were estimated from amplification of reference gene primers within the assay. Sequence reads were collapsed and filtered to measure the absolute abundance of every unique TCRbeta CDR3 rearrangement. For each sample, productive Simpson clonality was calculated as the square root of Simpson's diversity index over productive rearrangements. The immuneACCESS repertoire file appears here via TCRdb, limited to in-frame rearrangements. These files lack a portion of the clones; in checked studies, under half of the deficit traces to unresolved V genes, and the cause of the others is not known. From that table come the V and J calls and clone size; the DNA was used to work out D and trimming. The sample has about 410,000 clones on record, around 92% of them singletons. About 1.8% of the sample belongs to the ten largest clones.

The germline V gene encodes CDR1 SGHTA and CDR2 FQGNSA. Measured from the cysteine to the phenylalanine, the CDR3 is 15 residues long. The only DNA kept is the CDR3, 45 bases in frame from the first base. The junction shows trimming of 5 bases on V and 4 bases on J, and the gene matches do not reach 3 bases of it. The data stem from a study of blood T cell repertoires in COVID-19 (dated by TCRdb to 2020 to 2021). Regarding the study in general: Samples from collaborators originated in the United States, Italy and Spain and spanned both the acute and convalescent phases of COVID-19. The prospective study material was composed of cDNA or gDNA derived from T cells, B-cell-depleted T cells, or PBMCs. Deeply sampled blood TCRbeta repertoires from subjects exposed to, actively infected with, or recovered from COVID-19 were included in the dataset. The repertoires were made available in a free public database intended to serve as a resource for research on the immune response to SARS-CoV-2. The samples were drawn from the first 160 participants of the ongoing ImmuneRACE study and from about 1,200 subjects provided by 6 global collaborators. Sample metadata almost always included a de-identified subject ID, COVID-19 status, age in years and sex. Where HLA class I and class II types were available, the types were taken from metadata supplied by the sample provider, not from assay-based typing.

In the prospective study, participants were about 18 to 90 years old, resided in about two dozen geographic areas of the United States, and were enrolled through a virtual design. In the prospective study, cohorts were assigned on the basis of participant-reported clinical history obtained from a screening survey and a study questionnaire. Recovered participants in ImmuneRACE Cohort 3 were defined by two consecutive negative NP/OP PCR tests, clearance by a healthcare professional, or resolution of symptoms. Each participant in the prospective study had whole blood, serum and a nasopharyngeal or oropharyngeal swab collected by mobile phlebotomists. Additional blood draws and questionnaires over an approximately two-month period could optionally be provided by prospective study participants. Before DNA extraction, prospective study blood samples were shipped either frozen or at room temperature.

Here is what the overall study found, with its caveats: Clinical and demographic metadata were provided uncurated, with the amount varying by source and participant.

The rearrangement combines TRBV7-2 with TRBJ2-7; TRBD2 matches 15 bases in the middle. The receptor's source is a woman in her twenties or thirties who had recovered from COVID-19. The material sequenced was PBMCs or T cells enriched from blood (not recorded which). The DNA is as follows: TGTGCCAGCAGCCCGGGACTAGCGGGGGGTTACGAGCAGTACTTC. This yields the protein CASSPGLAGGYEQYF.